This entry describes one TCR beta chain. Its antigen is not yet known. Base qualities are not recorded, but no much larger clone differs from it by a single base. Based on the germline V gene, the CDR1 and CDR2 sequences are SGHNT and YENEEA. The CDR3, cysteine through phenylalanine, is 14 amino acids long. The sequence is cut down to CDR3 DNA, 42 bases in frame from base 1. At the junction V is shortened by 5 bases and J by 10 bases; bases outside the gene matches: 9. The data are from a study of T cell changes during pregnancy in multiple sclerosis (dated by TCRdb to about 2019). Broadly, across the study: Changes in the T cell repertoire over the course of pregnancy were examined in this study in women with multiple sclerosis.

Library preparation was by the immunoSEQ multiplex PCR assay. Drawn from immuneACCESS, this table holds only the in-frame rearrangements with V and J called that TCRdb kept. Clones are partly lost; checked studies trace under half to an unresolved V gene and leave the rest unexplained. The sample table lists around 110,000 clones, more than 80% of them with a count of one. 1.5% to 2% of the sample is held by the ten biggest clonotypes. This sequence originates from a female donor with multiple sclerosis, enrolled in a pregnancy study. In this chain, TRBV11-3 is recombined with TRBJ2-1; a stretch of 9 junction bases matches TRBD1. The sequences come from peripheral blood, collected before pregnancy. CDR3 region: CASSLWTGADEQFF. At the DNA level, the sequence is TGTGCCAGCAGCCTATGGACAGGGGCGGACGAGCAGTTCTTC.